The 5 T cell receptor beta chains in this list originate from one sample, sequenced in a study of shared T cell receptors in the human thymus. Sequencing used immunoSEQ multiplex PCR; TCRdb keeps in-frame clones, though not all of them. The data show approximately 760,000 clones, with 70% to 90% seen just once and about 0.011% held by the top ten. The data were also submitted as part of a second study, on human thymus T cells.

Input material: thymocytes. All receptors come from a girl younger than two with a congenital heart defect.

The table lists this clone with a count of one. The CDR3 bases are TGCGCCAGCAGCCAAGATCGGGCAGGGCCTAATGGCTACACCTTC. Its protein product is CASSQDRAGPNGYTF. The V and J genes are TRBV4-1 and TRBJ1-2, with D possibly being TRBD1 (5 bases). The CDR3 is made up of 15 amino acids. Germline loops: CDR1 MGHRA, CDR2 YSYEKL. V was shortened by 0 bases and J by 6 bases, with 14 bases between the two germline ends.

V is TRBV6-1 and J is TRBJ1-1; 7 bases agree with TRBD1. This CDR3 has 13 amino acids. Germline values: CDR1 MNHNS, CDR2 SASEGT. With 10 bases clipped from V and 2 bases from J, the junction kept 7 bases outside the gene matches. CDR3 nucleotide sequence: TGTGCCACAAGGAGGGGGCCTAACACTGAAGCTTTCTTT. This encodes CATRRGPNTEAFF.

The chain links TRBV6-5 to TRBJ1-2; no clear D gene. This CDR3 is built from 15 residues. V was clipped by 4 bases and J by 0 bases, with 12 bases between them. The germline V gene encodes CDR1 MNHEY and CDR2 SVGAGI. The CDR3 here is CASSFEAVPNYGYTF. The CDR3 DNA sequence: TGTGCCAGCAGTTTTGAGGCAGTTCCTAACTATGGCTACACCTTC.

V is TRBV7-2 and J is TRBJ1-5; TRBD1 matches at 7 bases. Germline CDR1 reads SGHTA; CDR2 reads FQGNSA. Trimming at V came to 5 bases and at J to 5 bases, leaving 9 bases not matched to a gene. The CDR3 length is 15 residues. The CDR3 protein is CASSPSRDRDQPQHF. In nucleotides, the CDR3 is TGTGCCAGCAGCCCGTCCCGGGACAGAGATCAGCCCCAGCATTTT. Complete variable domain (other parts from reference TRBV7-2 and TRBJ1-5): GAGVSQSPSNKVTEKGKDVELRCDPISGHTALYWYRQSLGQGLEFLIYFQGNSAPDKSGLPSDRFSAERTGGSVSTLTIQRTQQEDSAVYLCASSPSRDRDQPQHFGDGTRLSIL.

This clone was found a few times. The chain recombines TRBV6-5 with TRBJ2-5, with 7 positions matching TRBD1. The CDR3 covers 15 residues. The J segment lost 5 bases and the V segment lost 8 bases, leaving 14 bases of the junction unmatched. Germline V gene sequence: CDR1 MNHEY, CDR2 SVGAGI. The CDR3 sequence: CASGLKTGKVETQYF. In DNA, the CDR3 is TGTGCCAGCGGTTTAAAGACAGGGAAAGTGGAGACCCAGTACTTC.